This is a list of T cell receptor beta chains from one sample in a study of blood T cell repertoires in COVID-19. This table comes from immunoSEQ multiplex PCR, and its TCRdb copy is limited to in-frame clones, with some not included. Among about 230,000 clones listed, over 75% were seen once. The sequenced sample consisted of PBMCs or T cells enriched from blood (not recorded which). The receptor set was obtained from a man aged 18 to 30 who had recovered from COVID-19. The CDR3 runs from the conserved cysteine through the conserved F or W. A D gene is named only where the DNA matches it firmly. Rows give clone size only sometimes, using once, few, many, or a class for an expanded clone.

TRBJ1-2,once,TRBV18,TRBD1,CASSLNPGQGNYGYTF,TGTGCCAGCTCACTTAACCCGGGACAGGGGAACTATGGCTACACCTTC
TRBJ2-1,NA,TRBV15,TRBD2,CATSRDRLAGPSFF,TGTGCCACCAGCAGAGATCGGCTAGCGGGGCCCTCGTTCTTC
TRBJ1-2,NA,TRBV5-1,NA,CASSLDLGGYGYTF,TGCGCCAGCAGCTTGGACCTGGGAGGCTATGGCTACACCTTC
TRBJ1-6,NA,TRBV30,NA,CAWMKGAANSPLHF,TGTGCCTGGATGAAAGGGGCGGCTAATTCACCCCTCCACTTT
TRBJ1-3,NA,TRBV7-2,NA,CASRSFTGNTIYF,TGTGCCAGCAGGAGTTTCACTGGAAACACCATATATTTT
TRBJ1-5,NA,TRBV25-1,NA,CASTGGNNQPQHF,TGTGCCAGCACTGGAGGGAACAATCAGCCCCAGCATTTT
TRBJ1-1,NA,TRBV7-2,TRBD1,CASSRDRSLEAFF,TGTGCCAGCAGCCGGGACAGGTCCCTAGAAGCTTTCTTT
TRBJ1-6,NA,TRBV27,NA,CASSLQAGTLNSPLHF,TGTGCCAGCAGTTTACAGGCCGGGACACTTAATTCACCCCTCCACTTT
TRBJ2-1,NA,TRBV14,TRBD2,CASSHRLAGPYNEQFF,TGTGCCAGCAGCCACCGACTAGCGGGCCCCTACAATGAGCAGTTCTTC
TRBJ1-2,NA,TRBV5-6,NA,CASSLAGSYGYTF,TGTGCCAGCAGCTTGGCGGGTTCATATGGCTACACCTTC
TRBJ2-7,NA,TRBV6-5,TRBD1,CASSYHRTGNYEQYF,TGTGCCAGCAGTTACCATAGGACAGGGAACTACGAGCAGTACTTC
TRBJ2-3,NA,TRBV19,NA,CASRGGVGDTQYF,TGTGCCAGTCGCGGCGGGGTGGGCGATACGCAGTATTTT
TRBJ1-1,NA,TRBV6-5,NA,CASSYRERYTEAFF,TGTGCCAGCAGTTACCGGGAGCGATACACTGAAGCTTTCTTT
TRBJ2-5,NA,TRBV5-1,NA,CASQPTPWGEETQYF,TGCGCCAGCCAACCAACACCCTGGGGGGAAGAGACCCAGTACTTC
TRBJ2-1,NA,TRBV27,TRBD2,CASGGLAGGEQFF,TGTGCCAGCGGTGGACTAGCGGGAGGGGAGCAGTTCTTC
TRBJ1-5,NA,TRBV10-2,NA,CASAQGFLNQPQHF,TGCGCCAGCGCACAGGGCTTTCTCAATCAGCCCCAGCATTTT
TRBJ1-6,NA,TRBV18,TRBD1,CASGGQVNSPLHF,TGTGCCAGCGGGGGACAGGTGAATTCACCCCTCCACTTT
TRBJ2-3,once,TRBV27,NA,CASSLPRGTQYF,TGTGCCAGCAGTTTACCTCGGGGGACGCAGTATTTT
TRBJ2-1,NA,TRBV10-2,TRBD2,CASSTQRGAQYNEQFF,TGCGCCAGCAGTACCCAGCGGGGGGCCCAATACAATGAGCAGTTCTTC
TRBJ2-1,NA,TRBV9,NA,CASSVDPTPGVAYNEQFF,TGTGCCAGCAGCGTAGACCCCACTCCGGGAGTGGCTTACAATGAGCAGTTCTTC
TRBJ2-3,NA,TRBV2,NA,CASSGDATDTQYF,TGTGCCAGTTCAGGGGACGCCACAGATACGCAGTATTTT
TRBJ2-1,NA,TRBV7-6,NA,CASSLKGAPGNEQFF,TGTGCCAGCAGCTTAAAAGGGGCTCCTGGGAATGAGCAGTTCTTC
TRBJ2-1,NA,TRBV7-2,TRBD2,CASSPGLAGGWVNEQFF,TGTGCCAGCAGCCCGGGACTAGCGGGGGGCTGGGTAAATGAGCAGTTCTTC
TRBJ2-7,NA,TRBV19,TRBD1,CASSWTGGSYEQYF,TGTGCCAGTAGTTGGACAGGGGGCAGCTACGAGCAGTACTTC
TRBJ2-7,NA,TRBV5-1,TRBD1,CASSFGTGEYEQYF,TGCGCCAGCAGCTTTGGGACAGGGGAGTACGAGCAGTACTTC
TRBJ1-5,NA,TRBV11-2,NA,CASSGDGNQPQHF,TGTGCCAGCAGCGGAGACGGGAATCAGCCCCAGCATTTT
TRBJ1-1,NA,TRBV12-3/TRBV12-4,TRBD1,CASSRQGRAEAFF,TGTGCCAGCAGTAGACAGGGTCGGGCTGAAGCTTTCTTT
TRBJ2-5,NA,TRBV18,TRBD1,CASSQKTGTQETQYF,TGTGCCAGCTCACAAAAGACAGGGACCCAAGAGACCCAGTACTTC
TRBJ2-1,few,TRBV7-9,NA,CASSFRGLYNEQFF,TGTGCCAGCAGCTTTAGGGGACTCTACAATGAGCAGTTCTTC
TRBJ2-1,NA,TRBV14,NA,CASSPAAALYNEQFF,TGTGCCAGCAGCCCAGCCGCGGCACTCTACAATGAGCAGTTCTTC
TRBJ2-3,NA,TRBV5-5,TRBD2,CASTPGGVGDTQYF,TGTGCCAGCACCCCGGGGGGGGTGGGGGATACGCAGTATTTT
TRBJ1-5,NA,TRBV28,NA,CASSVDYSNQPQHF,TGTGCCAGCAGTGTAGACTATAGCAATCAGCCCCAGCATTTT
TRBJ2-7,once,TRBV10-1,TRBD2,CASSDRGGGSYEQYF,TGCGCCAGCAGTGATCGGGGCGGGGGCTCCTACGAGCAGTACTTC
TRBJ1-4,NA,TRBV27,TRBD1,CASSFLWTGMGEKLFF,TGTGCCAGCAGTTTCCTTTGGACAGGGATGGGTGAAAAACTGTTTTTT
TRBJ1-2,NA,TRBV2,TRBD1,CASSGDQGAYGYTF,TGTGCCAGCAGTGGAGATCAGGGGGCCTATGGCTACACCTTC
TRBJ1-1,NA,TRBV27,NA,CASSTGTPREAFF,TGTGCCAGCAGTACCGGGACTCCTCGCGAAGCTTTCTTT
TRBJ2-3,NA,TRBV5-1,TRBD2,CASSFLLAGVQDTQYF,TGCGCCAGCAGCTTCCTTCTAGCGGGAGTTCAAGATACGCAGTATTTT
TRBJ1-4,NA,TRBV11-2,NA,CASSADLREVNEKLFF,TGTGCCAGCAGCGCAGATTTAAGGGAGGTGAATGAAAAACTGTTTTTT
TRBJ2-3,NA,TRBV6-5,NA,CASISPGTDTQYF,TGTGCCAGCATCTCCCCCGGCACAGATACGCAGTATTTT
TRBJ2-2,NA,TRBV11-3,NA,CASSNTPAAGNTGELFF,TGTGCCAGCAGCAATACTCCGGCCGCGGGAAACACCGGGGAGCTGTTTTTT
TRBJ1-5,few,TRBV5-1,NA,CASSLDPGNNQPQHF,TGCGCCAGCAGCTTGGATCCAGGGAACAATCAGCCCCAGCATTTT
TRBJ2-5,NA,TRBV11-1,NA,CASSKGGRETQYF,TGTGCCAGCAGCAAGGGAGGTCGGGAGACCCAGTACTTC
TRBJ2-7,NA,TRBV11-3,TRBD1,CASSPGTDYEQYF,TGTGCCAGCAGCCCCGGGACAGACTACGAGCAGTACTTC